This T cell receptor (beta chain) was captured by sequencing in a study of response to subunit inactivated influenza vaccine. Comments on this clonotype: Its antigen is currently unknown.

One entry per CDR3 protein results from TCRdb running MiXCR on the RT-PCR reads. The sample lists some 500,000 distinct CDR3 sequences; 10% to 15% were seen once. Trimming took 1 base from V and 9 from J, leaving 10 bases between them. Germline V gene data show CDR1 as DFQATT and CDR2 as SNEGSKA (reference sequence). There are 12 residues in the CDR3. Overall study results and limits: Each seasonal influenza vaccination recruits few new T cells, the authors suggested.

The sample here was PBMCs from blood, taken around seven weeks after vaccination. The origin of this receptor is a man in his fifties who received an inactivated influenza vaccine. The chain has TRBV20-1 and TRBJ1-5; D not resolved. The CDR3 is CSARVTWGPQHF. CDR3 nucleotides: TGCAGTGCTAGAGTGACTTGGGGGCCCCAGCATTTT.